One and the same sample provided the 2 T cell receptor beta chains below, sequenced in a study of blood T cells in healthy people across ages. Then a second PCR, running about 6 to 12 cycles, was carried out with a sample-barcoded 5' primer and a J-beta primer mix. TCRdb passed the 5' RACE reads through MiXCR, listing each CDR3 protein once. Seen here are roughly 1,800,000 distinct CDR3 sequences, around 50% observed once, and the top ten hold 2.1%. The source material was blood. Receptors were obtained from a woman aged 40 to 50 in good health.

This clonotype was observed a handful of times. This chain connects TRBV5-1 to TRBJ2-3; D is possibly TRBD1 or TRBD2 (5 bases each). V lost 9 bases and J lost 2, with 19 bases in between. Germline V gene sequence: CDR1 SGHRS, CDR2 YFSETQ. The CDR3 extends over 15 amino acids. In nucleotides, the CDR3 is TGCGCCACCTCCAGCTTGGGGGACCTCACAGATACGCAGTATTTT. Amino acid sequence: CATSSLGDLTDTQYF. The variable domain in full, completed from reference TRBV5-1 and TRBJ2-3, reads KAGVTQTPRYLIKTRGQQVTLSCSPISGHRSVSWYQQTPGQGLQFLFEYFSETQRNKGNFPGRFSGRQFSNSRSEMNVSTLELGDSALYLCATSSLGDLTDTQYFGPGTRLTVL.

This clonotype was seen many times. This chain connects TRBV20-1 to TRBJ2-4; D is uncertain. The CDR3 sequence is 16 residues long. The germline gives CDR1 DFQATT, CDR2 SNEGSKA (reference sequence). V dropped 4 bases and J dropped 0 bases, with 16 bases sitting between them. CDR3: CSAILPGLLAKNIQYF. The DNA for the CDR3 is TGCAGTGCTATCCTCCCAGGCCTCTTAGCCAAAAACATTCAGTACTTC.